This T cell receptor beta chain was recorded in a study of blood T cell repertoires in COVID-19. Authors' analysis steps: Quantification of nucleated cells was approximated via reference gene primer amplification. Measured with immunoSEQ multiplex PCR; TCRdb has only the in-frame clones, and not every one. Clonal size and the V and J genes are those of that table, whereas D and trimming came from the DNA. This sample has 95,000 to 110,000 clones; 70% to 90% occur once, and the top ten carry 6.8%. Germline V gene sequence: CDR1 ENHRY, CDR2 SYGVKD. CDR3 length: 15 amino acids. Trimming stripped 2 bases from V and 4 bases from J, with 14 bases between.

The TCR sequence derives from a man over 45 with active or convalescent COVID-19. The sequencing input was peripheral blood. The chain employs TRBV10-3 and TRBJ2-5; D uncertain. CDR3 loop: CAISEGQAGAETQYF. CDR3 DNA: TGTGCCATCAGTGAGGGGCAAGCAGGTGCAGAGACCCAGTACTTC.